Each of the 5 T cell receptor beta chains below was sequenced from the same sample in a study of blood T cell repertoires in COVID-19. Produced via immunoSEQ multiplex PCR; TCRdb's table is partial and in-frame only. This sample has some 150,000 clones, with approximately 87% found just once. Sequenced input: peripheral blood. The receptor source for this set is a man between 18 and 35 years old with active or convalescent COVID-19.

The chain employs TRBV27 and TRBJ2-1; 7 bases are shared with TRBD1. Germline lookup yields CDR1 MNHEY and CDR2 SMNVEV (reference sequence). The CDR3 loop spans 15 amino acids. J was trimmed by 0 bases and V by 6 bases; bases with no gene match: 5. CDR3: CASRTGVSSYNEQFF. The CDR3 nucleotides read TGTGCCAGCAGAACAGGGGTAAGCTCCTACAATGAGCAGTTCTTC.

This rearrangement joins TRBV30 to TRBJ1-3, with D maybe TRBD1 (6 bases). The germline V gene encodes CDR1 GTSNPN and CDR2 SVGIG (reference sequence). V lost 5 bases, J lost 2 bases, and 19 bases lay in between. This CDR3 region has 16 residues. CDR3 amino acids: CAWEGGSRDAGNTIYF. In nucleotides, the CDR3 is TGTGCCTGGGAGGGGGGGTCGAGGGATGCTGGAAACACCATATATTTT.

The chain is built from TRBV24-1 and TRBJ2-2, with D perhaps TRBD1 (6 bases). Trimming cost V 0 bases and J 7 bases, with 14 bases left between them. Germline values: CDR1 KGHDR, CDR2 SFDVKD. This CDR3 spans 16 amino acids. The CDR3 loop is CATSDLMAGALGELFF. The CDR3 region has the DNA TGTGCCACCAGTGATTTGATGGCAGGGGCTCTCGGGGAGCTGTTTTTT.

The rearrangement uses TRBV5-1 and TRBJ2-1, with D possibly matching TRBD1 (5 bases). CDR3 length: 14 residues. V was trimmed by 3 bases and J by 5 bases, leaving 12 bases between them. CDR1 is SGHRS and CDR2 is YFSETQ in the germline V gene. The CDR3 DNA reads as TGCGCCAGCAGCTCCTACGACAGTCACAATGAGCAGTTCTTC. Protein sequence: CASSSYDSHNEQFF.

CDR3 nucleotides: TGTGCCAGTAGTATACTTCCAGCGAGCTCCTATAATTCACCCCTCCACTTT. Protein sequence: CASSILPASSYNSPLHF. The rearrangement uses TRBV19 and TRBJ1-6; D unresolved. The germline V gene encodes CDR1 LNHDA and CDR2 SQIVND (reference sequence). The CDR3 spans 17 residues. With 2 bases removed from V and 0 bases from J, the gap between germline ends came to 11 bases.